This T cell receptor beta chain was identified during a study of blood T cell repertoires in COVID-19. On the study more broadly: Specimens from acute and convalescent COVID-19 originated in the United States, Italy and Spain. PBMCs, B-cell-depleted T cells, or T cells were the source of the cDNA or gDNA that made up the material.

The CDR3 has 17 residues. Trimming removed 5 bases from V and 0 bases from J; junction bases left unmatched: 10. Germline V gene data show CDR1 as SGHNT and CDR2 as YENEEA. Methods used by the authors: Reference gene primers were amplified, and this amplification served to estimate nucleated cell counts. The table came from immunoSEQ multiplex PCR; TCRdb's copy has only in-frame clones and leaves some out. V and J calls and clone size are those listed in that table; D and trimming were worked out from the DNA. The top ten hold less than 1.5% of the sample, which has 100,000 to 130,000 clones, 90% to 95% seen once.

The receptor's source is a woman in her 30s with acute or convalescent COVID-19. Input material: peripheral blood. The V gene is TRBV11-3, the J gene TRBJ2-3, with 8 bases matching TRBD1. The CDR3 here is CASSVLRQGRSTDTQYF. The CDR3 nucleotides are TGTGCCAGCAGCGTACTTCGACAGGGGAGGAGCACAGATACGCAGTATTTT. Full variable domain (missing parts from reference TRBV11-3 and TRBJ2-3): EAGVVQSPRYKIIEKKQPVAFWCNPISGHNTLYWYLQNLGQGPELLIRYENEEAVDDSQLPKDRFSAERLKGVDSTLKIQPAELGDSAVYLCASSVLRQGRSTDTQYFGPGTRLTVL.